This passage covers 3 T cell receptor beta chains from one sample sequenced in a study of blood T cell repertoires in COVID-19. Some clones are missing from TCRdb's copy, which holds only in-frame ones; the method was immunoSEQ multiplex PCR. This table holds about 330,000 clones, over 75% found once. Sequenced input: PBMCs or T cells enriched from blood (not recorded which). The origin of the receptors is a woman aged 30 to 39 who had recovered from COVID-19.

The chain joins TRBV7-9 to TRBJ2-7; TRBD1 matches at 8 bases. Germline V lookup: CDR1 SEHNR, CDR2 FQNEAQ (reference sequence). CDR3 length: 15 amino acids. Germline trimming cut 4 bases from V and 3 bases from J; bases unmatched to any gene: 8. In DNA form, the CDR3 reads TGTGCCAGCAGCTCCCCGATGACAGGGGTCTACGAGCAGTACTTC. Encoded protein: CASSSPMTGVYEQYF.

This clone has only a few counts. The chain employs TRBV5-4 and TRBJ2-7; TRBD2 aligns across 7 bases. V was pared by 4 bases and J by 0 bases, with 10 bases of the junction left unmatched. The germline gives CDR1 SGHNT, CDR2 YYREEE (reference sequence). This CDR3 spans 16 amino acids. DNA for the CDR3: TGTGCCAGCAGCCCGAAGCGGGGCTTTAGCTCCTACGAGCAGTACTTC. It translates to CASSPKRGFSSYEQYF.

V and J are TRBV18 and TRBJ2-7; TRBD1 matches 8 bases. Losses at the gene ends were 6 bases for V and 5 bases for J; bases not matched to a gene: 9. The CDR3 length is 14 residues. Germline-derived CDR1 and CDR2 are KGHSH and LQKENI. CDR3 nucleotide sequence: TGTGCCAGCTCTAGCCACAGGGGGTACCACGAGCAGTACTTC. It encodes CASSSHRGYHEQYF. Based on the CDR3 plus reference TRBV18 and TRBJ2-7, the full variable domain is NAGVMQNPRHLVRRRGQEARLRCSPMKGHSHVYWYRQLPEEGLKFMVYLQKENIIDESGMPKERFSAEFPKEGPSILRIQQVVRGDSAAYFCASSSHRGYHEQYFGPGTRLTVT.